These T cell receptor beta chains were read from a single sample in a study of blood T cells in healthy people across ages. TCRdb re-called the 5' RACE reads through MiXCR, storing one row per CDR3 protein. The table lists roughly 860,000 distinct CDR3 sequences, approximately 59% of them singletons, with roughly 25% in the top ten. The sequenced sample consisted of blood. The source is a man aged 30-40 years in good health. Both conserved end residues are part of each CDR3. D genes are given only for firm matches. For some rows the clone size is stated as once, few or many, or as a class when expanded; others skip it.

d_call: -; j_call: TRBJ2-7; clone_size: -; v_call: TRBV29-1; cdr3_nt: TGCAGCGTTGATCAAAGGGGCGGCGGGCAGTACTTC; cdr3_aa: CSVDQRGGGQYF
d_call: -; j_call: TRBJ2-7; clone_size: -; v_call: TRBV12-3/TRBV12-4; cdr3_nt: TGTGCCAGCAGTTTAGCCGAGGGGGAGCAGTACTTC; cdr3_aa: CASSLAEGEQYF
d_call: TRBD1; j_call: TRBJ2-7; clone_size: -; v_call: TRBV29-1; cdr3_nt: TGCAGCGCTGAAGACAGGGGCTACGAGCAGTACTTC; cdr3_aa: CSAEDRGYEQYF
d_call: -; j_call: TRBJ2-1; clone_size: few; v_call: TRBV7-3; cdr3_nt: TGTGCCAGCAGCCCTTCCGGGGCTGGGGAGCAGTTCTTC; cdr3_aa: CASSPSGAGEQFF
d_call: -; j_call: TRBJ2-5; clone_size: few; v_call: TRBV20-1; cdr3_nt: TGCAGTGCTAGAGATCTTGGTTCGGTCGGCGAGACCCAGTACTTC; cdr3_aa: CSARDLGSVGETQYF
d_call: -; j_call: TRBJ2-5; clone_size: -; v_call: TRBV7-9; cdr3_nt: TGTGCCAGCAGCCAGGACCCCTTAGAGGAGACCCAGTACTTC; cdr3_aa: CASSQDPLEETQYF
d_call: TRBD1; j_call: TRBJ2-6; clone_size: -; v_call: TRBV7-9; cdr3_nt: TGTGCCAGCAGCCAAACAGGGGTTGGGGCCAACGTCCTGACTTTC; cdr3_aa: CASSQTGVGANVLTF
d_call: -; j_call: TRBJ2-6; clone_size: few; v_call: TRBV29-1; cdr3_nt: TGCAGCGCCGCTGGGGCCAACGTCCCGACTTTC; cdr3_aa: CSAAGANVPTF
d_call: -; j_call: TRBJ2-7; clone_size: -; v_call: TRBV14; cdr3_nt: TGTGCCAGCAGCCCTCGGGTTCGGGGGCGCTCCTACGAGCAGTACTTC; cdr3_aa: CASSPRVRGRSYEQYF
d_call: TRBD1; j_call: TRBJ2-7; clone_size: -; v_call: TRBV28; cdr3_nt: TGTGCCAGCACCCAGGTACAGGGGGCCTACGAGCAGTACTTC; cdr3_aa: CASTQVQGAYEQYF
d_call: -; j_call: TRBJ1-1; clone_size: -; v_call: TRBV12-3/TRBV12-4; cdr3_nt: TGTGCCAGCGGAAAGACAGTGATGAACACTGAAGCTTTCTTT; cdr3_aa: CASGKTVMNTEAFF
d_call: TRBD1; j_call: TRBJ2-1; clone_size: -; v_call: TRBV7-2; cdr3_nt: TGTGCCAGCAGCCCCGGGACAGAGTACTATGAGCAGTTCTTC; cdr3_aa: CASSPGTEYYEQFF
d_call: TRBD1; j_call: TRBJ2-7; clone_size: -; v_call: TRBV7-9; cdr3_nt: TGTGCCAGCAGCCGGATTAGGGACAGGGCCAACGAGCAGTACTTC; cdr3_aa: CASSRIRDRANEQYF
d_call: -; j_call: TRBJ2-7; clone_size: -; v_call: TRBV6-1; cdr3_nt: TGTGCCAGCAGTGGACAAAATAGCCACGAGCAGTACTTC; cdr3_aa: CASSGQNSHEQYF
d_call: -; j_call: TRBJ1-4; clone_size: -; v_call: TRBV7-2; cdr3_nt: TGTGCCAGCAGCCCTCGATGGCAGGGTGCAACTAATGAAAAACTGTTTTTT; cdr3_aa: CASSPRWQGATNEKLFF
d_call: -; j_call: TRBJ2-1; clone_size: -; v_call: TRBV21-1; cdr3_nt: TGTGCCAGCAGCAACCAGCGGGTGGACAATGAGCAGTTCTTC; cdr3_aa: CASSNQRVDNEQFF
d_call: -; j_call: TRBJ2-1; clone_size: -; v_call: TRBV3-1; cdr3_nt: TGTGCCAGCAGCCCGGGACGCTCAGGCAATGAGCAGTTCTTC; cdr3_aa: CASSPGRSGNEQFF
d_call: -; j_call: TRBJ2-7; clone_size: -; v_call: TRBV6-5; cdr3_nt: TGTGCCAGCAGCTCACTAGTGTCAGTGCGGAACGAGCAGTACTTC; cdr3_aa: CASSSLVSVRNEQYF
d_call: TRBD2; j_call: TRBJ2-7; clone_size: -; v_call: TRBV13; cdr3_nt: TGTGCCAGCAGCTTAATGCCGCGGGAGTCCAACGAGCAGTACTTC; cdr3_aa: CASSLMPRESNEQYF
d_call: TRBD1; j_call: TRBJ1-4; clone_size: -; v_call: TRBV4-3; cdr3_nt: TGCGCCAGCAGCCAAGATCGGGGACAGTTTAATGAAAAACTGTTTTTT; cdr3_aa: CASSQDRGQFNEKLFF
d_call: -; j_call: TRBJ2-7; clone_size: -; v_call: TRBV4-3; cdr3_nt: TGCGCCAGCAGCCAAGTAAACGGGGTTTACGAGCAGTACTTC; cdr3_aa: CASSQVNGVYEQYF
d_call: -; j_call: TRBJ2-6; clone_size: -; v_call: TRBV28; cdr3_nt: TGTGCCAGCAGCCCAGGGACAACTTCTGGGGCCAACGTCCTGACTTTC; cdr3_aa: CASSPGTTSGANVLTF